This TCR beta chain was recovered during a study of technical replicates of blood from a handful of donors. Clones were read by immunoSEQ multiplex PCR, and TCRdb kept only the in-frame ones, dropping some. The sample lists tens of thousands of clones; approximately 94% were seen once. The germline V and J ends were trimmed by 0 bases and 2 bases, with 7 bases remaining between them. This CDR3 contains 14 residues. Germline V lookup: CDR1 SGHRS, CDR2 YFSETQ. The chain uses TRBV5-1 and TRBJ2-3; no definite D call. Sequencing used T cells isolated from PBMCs. The sequence derives from a human donor in good health. The DNA of the CDR3 is TGCGCCAGCAGCTTGGCCCTAATCACAGATACGCAGTATTTT. It translates to CASSLALITDTQYF.